This T cell receptor beta chain was identified during a study of regulatory T cells in long-lasting Graves disease. Germline V gene data show CDR1 as SNHLY and CDR2 as FYNNEI. The CDR3 is made up of 13 amino acids. V shed 3 bases, J shed 12 bases, and the junction held 8 bases outside the gene matches. Study results and caveats: Patients whose Graves' disease persisted exhibited lower TCR diversity than those newly diagnosed.

CDR3-region Arm-PCR and iRepertoire HTBI primers produced the TCR beta libraries. In the authors' methods: Gene usage covered 62 TRBV and 14 TRBJ segments. TCRdb passed the multiplex PCR reads through MiXCR, listing each CDR3 protein once. V and J calls and clone size were set by TCRdb, not the authors. Of 510,000 or so distinct CDR3 sequences in the sample, around 12% are singletons; the top ten hold roughly 8.9%. Time point defined: newly diagnosed GD, antithyroid drugs for less than 3 months. Extracted RNA from PBMCs served as the source of the TCR library. Patients with Graves' disease were diagnosed by American Thyroid Association guidelines. Remarks on this clonotype: The antigen is undetermined.

These data also formed part of another study, on T cells in Graves' hyperthyroidism and ophthalmopathy. As that study records: Hyperthyroidism was newly diagnosed in patients aged 18 to 65 (duration under 2 months).

This sequence joins TRBV2 and TRBJ2-1, with 7 bases lining up with TRBD2. The sample in question was peripheral blood mononuclear cells (PBMCs), obtained at new diagnosis, from a patient treated with antithyroid drugs. This sequence originates from a woman aged 25-40 years with Graves disease. In DNA, the CDR3 is TGTGCCAGCAGTGAGCGGGAGCTGAGGGTGCAGTTCTTC. Protein sequence: CASSERELRVQFF.